Each of the 15 T cell receptor beta chains below was sequenced from the same sample in a study of regulatory T cells in long-lasting Graves disease. Relying on iRepertoire HTBI primers and Arm-PCR of CDR3 regions, the team built TCR beta libraries. Each CDR3 protein gets one entry after TCRdb re-called the multiplex PCR reads with MiXCR. This sample has a few hundred thousand distinct CDR3 sequences, with 22% found just once. Documented time point: persistent/refractory GD, antithyroid drugs over 5 years with positive TRAb. The authors made the TCR library using RNA they extracted from PBMCs. The material was peripheral blood mononuclear cells (PBMCs), obtained when the disease was refractory, from a patient treated with antithyroid drugs. The receptor source for this set is a female donor with Graves disease.

Ten or more counts support this clonotype. The chain has TRBV3-1 and TRBJ2-5; possibly TRBD2 for D (5 bases). Trimming took off 4 bases at V and 4 bases at J, with 13 bases between the two ends. Germline V CDR1 and CDR2: LGHDT, YNNKEL (reference sequence). CDR3 size: 14 residues. The CDR3 loop reads CASSPPLGAETQYF. CDR3 coding DNA: TGTGCCAGCAGCCCCCCCCTGGGAGCAGAGACCCAGTACTTC.

On this clonotype itself: The junction departs from the called germline gene at one end, perhaps through a read error. This chain joins TRBV7-9 and TRBJ2-2; a possible D gene is TRBD1 (5 bases). Per the germline V gene, CDR1 is SEHNR and CDR2 is FQNEAQ (reference sequence). The CDR3 consists of 14 residues. The CDR3 nucleotides read TGTGCCAGCAGTTTACGACAGAACATCGGGGAGCTGTTTTTT. This sequence encodes CASSLRQNIGELFF.

This clonotype came up a few times. This chain uses TRBV6-9 with TRBJ1-5; no firm D call. In germline, CDR1 is MNHGY, CDR2 SVAAGI. Trimming took 2 bases from V and 6 from J, leaving 23 bases between them. The CDR3 totals 18 residues. This CDR3 is CASSYRLGTRRNFQPQHF. The CDR3 bases are TGTGCCAGCAGTTATAGGTTAGGCACTCGGCGGAATTTTCAGCCCCAGCATTTT.

This clonotype was recorded many times. The chain recombines TRBV28 with TRBJ2-7, with TRBD1 matching 11 bases. This CDR3 comprises 15 residues. V shed 6 bases, J shed 3 bases, and the junction held 7 bases outside the gene matches. The germline V gene has CDR1 MDHEN and CDR2 SYDVKM. DNA for the CDR3: TGTGCCAGCAGGTCCGGGACAGGGGGGGACTACGAGCAGTACTTC. Protein: CASRSGTGGDYEQYF.

This clonotype was seen ten or more times. The chain has TRBV7-9 and TRBJ2-7, with D possibly TRBD1 on 6 matching bases. Germline V gene lookup returns CDR1 SEHNR and CDR2 FQNEAQ (reference sequence). V was clipped by 2 bases and J by 7 bases, with 9 bases between them. The CDR3 is 12 amino acids. CDR3: CASSLTDREQYF. CDR3 nucleotide sequence: TGTGCCAGCAGCTTAACCGACAGGGAGCAGTACTTC.

Note on this clonotype: A read error is possible here, since a much larger clone lies one base away. The rearrangement links TRBV12-3 or TRBV12-4 to TRBJ2-5; no clear D gene. The length of the CDR3 is 13 residues. The CDR3 DNA follows: TGTACCAGCAGTCCTAGTCGAATGGGTGACCAGTACTTC. The encoded protein is CTSSPSRMGDQYF.

This clonotype was found many times. The chain links TRBV29-1 to TRBJ1-1, with D perhaps TRBD1 (5 bases). The CDR3 consists of 14 residues. CDR1 SQVTM and CDR2 ANQGSEA come from the germline V gene. V lost 4 bases to trimming and J lost 4 bases, with 16 bases between them. CDR3 in amino acids: CSVGGGVGTTEAFF. The CDR3 coding sequence is TGCAGCGTTGGAGGAGGAGTAGGGACCACTGAAGCTTTCTTT.

This clonotype was observed many times. J is TRBJ2-4 and V is TRBV28; 9 positions agree with TRBD1. Germline assignment: CDR1 MDHEN and CDR2 SYDVKM. The CDR3 covers 15 residues. V gave up 3 bases and J gave up 8 bases; unmatched junction bases: 8. The CDR3 region has the DNA TGTGCCAGCAGTTTTGTGGGACAGGGAGGGTACATTCAGTACTTC. Translated, it gives CASSFVGQGGYIQYF.

This clonotype was seen many times. The rearrangement links TRBV7-6 to TRBJ2-7; 12 nucleotides match TRBD2. Germline values: CDR1 SGHVS, CDR2 FNYEAQ. J gave up 0 bases and V 6 bases, and 12 bases lay outside the gene matches. The CDR3 is 18 residues long. The CDR3 is CASSARGTSGHSSYEQYF. The CDR3 coding sequence is TGTGCCAGCAGTGCTCGGGGGACTAGCGGGCACAGCTCCTACGAGCAGTACTTC.

This clonotype was observed a few times. V usage is TRBV28 and J usage is TRBJ1-3; unclear D gene. Germline V lookup: CDR1 MDHEN, CDR2 SYDVKM. CDR3 length: 13 amino acids. Trimming removed 2 bases at V and 4 bases at J, with 6 bases between. The CDR3 DNA reads TGTGCCAGCAGTTTAATAGGAGGAAACACCATATATTTT. Protein: CASSLIGGNTIYF.

The sample holds many counts of this clonotype. The V call is TRBV29-1, the J call TRBJ2-5; 7 bases are shared with TRBD2. The CDR3 has 15 residues. CDR1 and CDR2 from the germline V gene are SQVTM and ANQGSEA. With V trimmed by 0 bases and J by 4 bases, 8 bases remained unmatched. In DNA form, the CDR3 reads TGCAGCGTTGAAGATAGGCGACTAGCTACAGAGACCCAGTACTTC. Its protein product is CSVEDRRLATETQYF.

The chain links TRBV6-5 to TRBJ2-7, with a weak D call TRBD1 (7 bases). The CDR3 sequence is 12 residues long. From germline, CDR1 is MNHEY and CDR2 SVGAGI. V gave up 2 bases and J gave up 6 bases, with 8 bases separating them. The CDR3 is CASSYQGGEQYF. DNA of the CDR3: TGTGCCAGCAGTTACCAGGGGGGCGAGCAGTACTTC.

This clonotype turned up a few times. V gene TRBV4-1 combines with J gene TRBJ2-7, with a possible D match to TRBD1 (5 bases). Germline V gene sequence: CDR1 MGHRA, CDR2 YSYEKL. The CDR3 consists of 13 residues. V was clipped by 3 bases and J by 6 bases, with 12 bases between them. The DNA for the CDR3 is TGCGCCAGCAGCCAGGCCTTAGGGGTCGAGCAGTACTTC. This translates into CASSQALGVEQYF.

This clonotype occurred many times. This chain links TRBV3-1 with TRBJ1-1; tentative D call: TRBD1 (5 bases). V was trimmed by 6 bases and J by 5 bases, leaving 13 bases between them. The CDR3 loop spans 13 amino acids. CDR1 and CDR2 from the germline V gene are LGHDT and YNNKEL (reference sequence). In DNA, the CDR3 is TGTGCCAGCAGGGGGTACCGGGGGACTGAAGCTTTCTTT. The encoded protein is CASRGYRGTEAFF.

This clonotype appeared a few times. The chain uses TRBV24-1 and TRBJ2-2, with 8 bases identical to TRBD1. The CDR3 loop spans 13 amino acids. The V and J ends lost 12 bases and 5 bases, in that order; junction bases with no gene match: 7. The germline gives CDR1 KGHDR, CDR2 SFDVKD. CDR3 coding DNA: TGTGCCTCCCGGGACAGGTGGACCGGGGAGCTGTTTTTT. It yields the protein CASRDRWTGELFF.